This T cell receptor (beta chain) was captured in a study of blood T cell repertoires in COVID-19. This clone was seen a single time. This table comes from immunoSEQ multiplex PCR, and its TCRdb copy is limited to in-frame clones, with some not included. In the table there are fewer than 650,000 clones, approximately 91% of which are singletons. Trimming took 4 bases from V and 4 from J; bases not matched to a gene: 11. In germline, CDR1 is SGHRS, CDR2 YFSETQ. This CDR3 comprises 16 residues. The sequenced sample was peripheral blood. The sequence came from a woman between 50 and 59 years old with COVID-19, enrolled during active disease. The chain links TRBV5-1 to TRBJ2-3; 8 nucleotides line up with TRBD2. CDR3 coding DNA: TGCGCCAGCAGCCCGGGGGGGGGCTTCAGCGCAGATACGCAGTATTTT. This sequence encodes CASSPGGGFSADTQYF. Supplemented by reference TRBV5-1 and TRBJ2-3, the full variable domain reads KAGVTQTPRYLIKTRGQQVTLSCSPISGHRSVSWYQQTPGQGLQFLFEYFSETQRNKGNFPGRFSGRQFSNSRSEMNVSTLELGDSALYLCASSPGGGFSADTQYFGPGTRLTVL.